These T cell receptor beta chains were read from a single sample in a study of blood T cell repertoires in COVID-19. Sequenced by immunoSEQ multiplex PCR; TCRdb stores in-frame clones only, minus some. The table shows more than 95,000 clones, with over 75% occurring only once. The sample taken for sequencing was peripheral blood. These receptors were obtained from a woman of 80 years or more with acute or convalescent COVID-19. Each CDR3 is given with its conserved first and last residue. Fields, in order: V gene, clone size, D gene, J gene, CDR3 protein, CDR3 DNA. D genes are given only for firm matches. Some rows have no size entry. The others give once, few or many, or a class for an expanded clone.

V gene: TRBV6-2/TRBV6-3; clone size: .; D gene: .; J gene: TRBJ2-5; CDR3 protein: CASSYLGGGETQYF; CDR3 DNA: TGTGCCAGCAGTTACTTGGGGGGAGGAGAGACCCAGTACTTC
V gene: TRBV6-1; clone size: few; D gene: .; J gene: TRBJ1-5; CDR3 protein: CASSEGRLGPQHF; CDR3 DNA: TGTGCCAGCAGTGAAGGGAGACTTGGGCCCCAGCATTTT
V gene: TRBV12-3/TRBV12-4; clone size: once; D gene: TRBD1; J gene: TRBJ1-1; CDR3 protein: CASILTGGTEAFF; CDR3 DNA: TGTGCCAGCATTCTGACAGGGGGCACTGAAGCTTTCTTT
V gene: TRBV5-1; clone size: .; D gene: .; J gene: TRBJ1-1; CDR3 protein: CASGSRGSHLNTEAFF; CDR3 DNA: TGCGCCAGTGGGAGCAGGGGTTCGCACTTAAACACTGAAGCTTTCTTT
V gene: TRBV11-3; clone size: .; D gene: .; J gene: TRBJ2-1; CDR3 protein: CASSLSGQYYNEQFF; CDR3 DNA: TGTGCCAGCAGCTTGAGCGGACAGTACTACAATGAGCAGTTCTTC
V gene: TRBV28; clone size: .; D gene: .; J gene: TRBJ1-1; CDR3 protein: CASRPPGYSTEAFF; CDR3 DNA: TGTGCCAGCAGACCCCCGGGGTATAGCACTGAAGCTTTCTTT
V gene: TRBV5-4; clone size: .; D gene: TRBD2; J gene: TRBJ2-3; CDR3 protein: CASSLLGLAGVSDTQYF; CDR3 DNA: TGTGCCAGCAGCCTACTAGGACTAGCGGGGGTTTCAGATACGCAGTATTTT
V gene: TRBV28; clone size: .; D gene: .; J gene: TRBJ2-1; CDR3 protein: CASSLPQGYEQFF; CDR3 DNA: TGTGCCAGCAGTTTACCACAGGGCTATGAGCAGTTCTTC
V gene: TRBV2; clone size: .; D gene: .; J gene: TRBJ1-5; CDR3 protein: CASSEAGNMQPQHF; CDR3 DNA: TGTGCCAGCAGTGAAGCGGGCAATATGCAGCCCCAGCATTTT
V gene: TRBV5-1; clone size: .; D gene: .; J gene: TRBJ2-6; CDR3 protein: CASRDTQSGANVLTF; CDR3 DNA: TGCGCCAGCAGGGACACCCAATCAGGGGCCAACGTCCTGACTTTC
V gene: TRBV27; clone size: .; D gene: .; J gene: TRBJ2-2; CDR3 protein: CASSLLANTGELFF; CDR3 DNA: TGTGCCAGCAGTTTATTAGCGAACACCGGGGAGCTGTTTTTT
V gene: TRBV18; clone size: .; D gene: .; J gene: TRBJ2-7; CDR3 protein: CASSPRRDSYEQYF; CDR3 DNA: TGTGCCAGCTCACCACGGCGGGACTCCTACGAGCAGTACTTC
V gene: TRBV19; clone size: .; D gene: .; J gene: TRBJ1-5; CDR3 protein: CASRQAGQPQHF; CDR3 DNA: TGTGCCAGTAGGCAGGCGGGGCAGCCCCAGCATTTT
V gene: TRBV27; clone size: .; D gene: TRBD1; J gene: TRBJ1-1; CDR3 protein: CASSLSTTGANTEAFF; CDR3 DNA: TGTGCCAGCAGTTTATCGACAACAGGGGCTAACACTGAAGCTTTCTTT
V gene: TRBV5-1; clone size: .; D gene: .; J gene: TRBJ1-2; CDR3 protein: CASSFGRRAGGYTF; CDR3 DNA: TGCGCCAGCAGCTTCGGTCGGCGGGCGGGGGGCTACACCTTC
V gene: TRBV5-4; clone size: .; D gene: .; J gene: TRBJ2-3; CDR3 protein: CASSLRSLTDTQYF; CDR3 DNA: TGTGCCAGCAGCTTGCGATCACTCACAGATACGCAGTATTTT
V gene: TRBV19; clone size: .; D gene: .; J gene: TRBJ1-2; CDR3 protein: CASTRTRGNYGYTF; CDR3 DNA: TGTGCCAGTACCCGAACCCGGGGGAATTATGGCTACACCTTC
V gene: TRBV5-1; clone size: once; D gene: .; J gene: TRBJ1-3; CDR3 protein: CASSLVPGLGNTIYF; CDR3 DNA: TGCGCCAGCAGCTTGGTCCCGGGTCTCGGAAACACCATATATTTT
V gene: TRBV2; clone size: .; D gene: .; J gene: TRBJ1-3; CDR3 protein: CASSLQANGNTIYF; CDR3 DNA: TGTGCCAGCAGTTTACAGGCTAACGGGAACACCATATATTTT
V gene: TRBV6-1; clone size: .; D gene: .; J gene: TRBJ1-5; CDR3 protein: CASSEMPGVSQPQHF; CDR3 DNA: TGTGCCAGCAGTGAAATGCCCGGGGTGAGTCAGCCCCAGCATTTT
V gene: TRBV6-5; clone size: once; D gene: TRBD1; J gene: TRBJ1-5; CDR3 protein: CASSSQGARSNQPQHF; CDR3 DNA: TGTGCCAGCAGTTCACAGGGGGCGCGGAGCAATCAGCCCCAGCATTTT
V gene: TRBV5-1; clone size: .; D gene: .; J gene: TRBJ2-1; CDR3 protein: CASSLGARSSYNEQFF; CDR3 DNA: TGCGCCAGCAGCTTGGGAGCGAGATCCTCCTACAATGAGCAGTTCTTC
V gene: TRBV5-1; clone size: .; D gene: TRBD2; J gene: TRBJ2-5; CDR3 protein: CASSPGTSGGQETQYF; CDR3 DNA: TGCGCCAGCAGCCCCGGGACTAGCGGGGGCCAAGAGACCCAGTACTTC
V gene: TRBV4-1; clone size: .; D gene: .; J gene: TRBJ1-5; CDR3 protein: CASSQEVGNQPQHF; CDR3 DNA: TGCGCCAGCAGCCAGGAGGTGGGCAATCAGCCCCAGCATTTT
V gene: TRBV5-1; clone size: .; D gene: .; J gene: TRBJ2-4; CDR3 protein: CASPARLNIQYF; CDR3 DNA: TGCGCCAGCCCTGCCAGGTTAAACATTCAGTACTTC
V gene: TRBV9; clone size: .; D gene: .; J gene: TRBJ2-3; CDR3 protein: CASSPYPTDTQYF; CDR3 DNA: TGTGCCAGCAGCCCCTATCCCACAGATACGCAGTATTTT
V gene: TRBV6-5; clone size: .; D gene: .; J gene: TRBJ1-6; CDR3 protein: CASVGGSLYNSPLHF; CDR3 DNA: TGTGCCAGCGTTGGGGGGAGTTTGTATAATTCACCCCTCCACTTT
V gene: TRBV5-1; clone size: .; D gene: .; J gene: TRBJ1-2; CDR3 protein: CASSVGFDYGYTF; CDR3 DNA: TGCGCCAGCAGCGTCGGTTTTGACTATGGCTACACCTTC
V gene: TRBV7-7; clone size: .; D gene: .; J gene: TRBJ2-6; CDR3 protein: CASSSQAGSGANVLTF; CDR3 DNA: TGTGCCAGCAGCTCCCAGGCGGGCTCTGGGGCCAACGTCCTGACTTTC
V gene: TRBV2; clone size: .; D gene: .; J gene: TRBJ1-4; CDR3 protein: CASSKLTGQGNEKLFF; CDR3 DNA: TGTGCCAGCAGTAAACTAACAGGGCAAGGAAATGAAAAACTGTTTTTT
V gene: TRBV28; clone size: .; D gene: .; J gene: TRBJ1-3; CDR3 protein: CASRSGHTNSGNTIYF; CDR3 DNA: TGTGCCAGCAGATCGGGACACACGAACTCTGGAAACACCATATATTTT
V gene: TRBV6-5; clone size: .; D gene: TRBD1; J gene: TRBJ2-1; CDR3 protein: CASNPGTGYEQFF; CDR3 DNA: TGTGCCAGCAACCCCGGGACAGGGTATGAGCAGTTCTTC